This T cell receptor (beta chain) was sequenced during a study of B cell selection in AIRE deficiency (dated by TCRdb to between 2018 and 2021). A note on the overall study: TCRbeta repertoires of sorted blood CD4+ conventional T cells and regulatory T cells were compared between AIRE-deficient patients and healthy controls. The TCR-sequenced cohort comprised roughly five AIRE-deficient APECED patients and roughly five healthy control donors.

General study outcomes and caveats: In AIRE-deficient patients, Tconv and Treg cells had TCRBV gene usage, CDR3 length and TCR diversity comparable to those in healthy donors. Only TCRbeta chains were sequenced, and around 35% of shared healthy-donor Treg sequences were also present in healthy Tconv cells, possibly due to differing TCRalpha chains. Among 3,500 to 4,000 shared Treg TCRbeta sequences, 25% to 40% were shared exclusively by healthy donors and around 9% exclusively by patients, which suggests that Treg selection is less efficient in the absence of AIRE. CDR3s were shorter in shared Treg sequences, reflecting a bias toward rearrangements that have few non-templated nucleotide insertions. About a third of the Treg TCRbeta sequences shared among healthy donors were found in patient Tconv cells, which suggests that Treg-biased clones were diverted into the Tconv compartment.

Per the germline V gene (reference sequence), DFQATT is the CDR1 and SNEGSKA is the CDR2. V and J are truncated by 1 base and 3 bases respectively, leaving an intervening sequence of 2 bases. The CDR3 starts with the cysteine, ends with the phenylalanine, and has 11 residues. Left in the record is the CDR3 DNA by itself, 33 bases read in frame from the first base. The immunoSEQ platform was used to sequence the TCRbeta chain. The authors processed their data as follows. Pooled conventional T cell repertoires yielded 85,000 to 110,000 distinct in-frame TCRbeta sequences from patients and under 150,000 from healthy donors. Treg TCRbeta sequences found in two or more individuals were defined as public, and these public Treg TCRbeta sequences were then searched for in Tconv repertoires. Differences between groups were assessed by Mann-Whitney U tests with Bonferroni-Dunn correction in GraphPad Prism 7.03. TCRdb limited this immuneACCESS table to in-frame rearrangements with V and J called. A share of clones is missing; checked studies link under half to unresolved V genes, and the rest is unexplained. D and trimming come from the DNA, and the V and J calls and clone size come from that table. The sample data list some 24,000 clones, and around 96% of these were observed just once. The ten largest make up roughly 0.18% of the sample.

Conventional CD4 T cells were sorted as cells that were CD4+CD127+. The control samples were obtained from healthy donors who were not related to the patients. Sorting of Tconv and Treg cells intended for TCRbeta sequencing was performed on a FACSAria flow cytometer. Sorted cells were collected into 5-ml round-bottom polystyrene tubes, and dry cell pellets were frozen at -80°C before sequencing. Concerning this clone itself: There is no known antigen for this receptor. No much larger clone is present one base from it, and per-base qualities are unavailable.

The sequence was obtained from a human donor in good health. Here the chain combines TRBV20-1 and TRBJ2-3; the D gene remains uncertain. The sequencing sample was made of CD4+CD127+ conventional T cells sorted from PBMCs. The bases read TGCAGTGCTAGAGCGACAGATACGCAGTATTTT. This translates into CSARATDTQYF.